These T cell receptor beta chains were read from a single sample in a study of T cells in Graves' hyperthyroidism and ophthalmopathy. MiXCR, applied by TCRdb to the multiplex PCR reads, yields one record per CDR3 protein. The sample yields fewer than 350,000 distinct CDR3 sequences, roughly a fifth seen once. Source material: blood. These receptors all come from a woman aged 50 to 60 with Graves' hyperthyroidism. The CDR3 runs from the conserved cysteine through the conserved F or W. A D gene is named only where the DNA matches it firmly. The listing skips clone size in some rows; elsewhere it reads once, few, many or a size class.

abundance: many; j_gene: TRBJ1-5; v_gene: TRBV3-1; d_gene: -; CDR3nt: TGTGCCAGCAGCCGGAAAAGCAATCAGCCCCAGCATTTT; CDR3aa: CASSRKSNQPQHF
abundance: few; j_gene: TRBJ2-4; v_gene: TRBV20-1; d_gene: -; CDR3nt: TGCAGTGCCCCATTGGGCGTTGACACCAAAAACATTCAGTACTTC; CDR3aa: CSAPLGVDTKNIQYF
abundance: -; j_gene: TRBJ2-3; v_gene: TRBV30; d_gene: TRBD1; CDR3nt: TGTGCCTGGAGCGTCGGGACAGGGCTCACAGATACGCAGTATTTT; CDR3aa: CAWSVGTGLTDTQYF
abundance: many; j_gene: TRBJ2-7; v_gene: TRBV11-2; d_gene: -; CDR3nt: TGTGCCAGCAGCTTACCTCCCGGGATCGTACACGAGCAGTACTTC; CDR3aa: CASSLPPGIVHEQYF
abundance: -; j_gene: TRBJ2-3; v_gene: TRBV5-1; d_gene: TRBD2; CDR3nt: TGCGCCAGCAGCATTAGCGGGGTTCGCACAGATACGCAGTATTTT; CDR3aa: CASSISGVRTDTQYF
abundance: -; j_gene: TRBJ2-1; v_gene: TRBV5-6; d_gene: TRBD2; CDR3nt: TGTGCCAGCAGCTTGGCTTGGGTAGCGGGGGGGCCCGGTGAGCAGTTCTTC; CDR3aa: CASSLAWVAGGPGEQFF
abundance: few; j_gene: TRBJ1-2; v_gene: TRBV9; d_gene: TRBD1; CDR3nt: TGTGCCAGCAGCGTAGCCACAGGGGACCTCTATGGCTACACCTTC; CDR3aa: CASSVATGDLYGYTF
abundance: few; j_gene: TRBJ1-1; v_gene: TRBV20-1; d_gene: -; CDR3nt: TGCAGTGCAGGCAAGACTAGGAGCACTGAAGCTTTCTTT; CDR3aa: CSAGKTRSTEAFF
abundance: -; j_gene: TRBJ2-7; v_gene: TRBV12-5; d_gene: TRBD1; CDR3nt: TGTGCTAGTGGTCCGTACTCGGGACAGTTCCCCTACGAGCAGTACTTC; CDR3aa: CASGPYSGQFPYEQYF
abundance: few; j_gene: TRBJ2-7; v_gene: TRBV5-1; d_gene: TRBD2; CDR3nt: TGCGCCAGCAGATTGGGACTAGCGGGACTCTACGAGCAGTACTTC; CDR3aa: CASRLGLAGLYEQYF
abundance: many; j_gene: TRBJ2-5; v_gene: TRBV3-1; d_gene: TRBD1; CDR3nt: TGTGCCAGCAGACAAACAGGGGTCGAGACCCAGTACTTC; CDR3aa: CASRQTGVETQYF
abundance: -; j_gene: TRBJ2-3; v_gene: TRBV13; d_gene: TRBD2; CDR3nt: TGTGCCAGCAGCTTGGGACTAGCGGGAGCAGCAGATACGCAGTATTTT; CDR3aa: CASSLGLAGAADTQYF
abundance: -; j_gene: TRBJ2-7; v_gene: TRBV10-3; d_gene: -; CDR3nt: TGTGCCATCAGTGGACAGTTTCCTACCTACGAGCAGTACTTC; CDR3aa: CAISGQFPTYEQYF
abundance: few; j_gene: TRBJ2-7; v_gene: TRBV6-1; d_gene: -; CDR3nt: TGTGCCAGCAGGGTATCCTACGAGCAGTACTTC; CDR3aa: CASRVSYEQYF
abundance: few; j_gene: TRBJ2-1; v_gene: TRBV18; d_gene: TRBD2; CDR3nt: TGTGCCAGCTCACTCAAGGGACTAGCGGGAGGGCCCTTAAGCTCCTACAATGAGCAGTTCTTC; CDR3aa: CASSLKGLAGGPLSSYNEQFF
abundance: many; j_gene: TRBJ1-1; v_gene: TRBV5-1; d_gene: -; CDR3nt: TGCGCCAGCGGCAACAGCCGGATGAACACTGAAGCTTTCTTT; CDR3aa: CASGNSRMNTEAFF
abundance: many; j_gene: TRBJ2-3; v_gene: TRBV28; d_gene: TRBD2; CDR3nt: TGTGCCAGCAGTTTACCCGGGACTAGCGGGGCCACAGATACGCAGTATTTT; CDR3aa: CASSLPGTSGATDTQYF
abundance: many; j_gene: TRBJ1-2; v_gene: TRBV5-1; d_gene: -; CDR3nt: TGCGCCAGCAGCTTGCTGAAACCTAACTATGGCTACACCTTC; CDR3aa: CASSLLKPNYGYTF
abundance: few; j_gene: TRBJ2-1; v_gene: TRBV5-8; d_gene: -; CDR3nt: TGTGCCAGCAGCCGTGGTGGGGGGCTCAATGAGCAGTTCTTC; CDR3aa: CASSRGGGLNEQFF
abundance: many; j_gene: TRBJ2-7; v_gene: TRBV28; d_gene: TRBD2; CDR3nt: TGTGCCAGCAGTTTAATTAGCGGGATCTCCTACGAGCAGTACTTC; CDR3aa: CASSLISGISYEQYF
abundance: -; j_gene: TRBJ2-5; v_gene: TRBV5-1; d_gene: -; CDR3nt: TGCGCCAGCAGCTTGGGATCTAGCGCAAAAGAGGCCCAGTACTTC; CDR3aa: CASSLGSSAKEAQYF
abundance: -; j_gene: TRBJ2-6; v_gene: TRBV20-1; d_gene: TRBD1; CDR3nt: TGCAGCGGGACAGGGGGCTCTGGGGCCAACGTCCTGACTTTC; CDR3aa: CSGTGGSGANVLTF
abundance: many; j_gene: TRBJ2-3; v_gene: TRBV7-9; d_gene: TRBD2; CDR3nt: TGTGCCAGCAGCGATCCGGGACTAGCGGGGGGATTTGGCACAGATACGCAGTATTTT; CDR3aa: CASSDPGLAGGFGTDTQYF
abundance: -; j_gene: TRBJ2-7; v_gene: TRBV5-1; d_gene: -; CDR3nt: TGCGCCAGCAGCTTGGCCAGGGTAGGGTCCTACGAGCAGTACTTC; CDR3aa: CASSLARVGSYEQYF
abundance: once; j_gene: TRBJ2-6; v_gene: TRBV7-2; d_gene: -; CDR3nt: TGTGCCAGCAGCTTAGGAGGGCCTGGGGCCAACGTCCTGACTTTC; CDR3aa: CASSLGGPGANVLTF
abundance: -; j_gene: TRBJ2-3; v_gene: TRBV7-9; d_gene: TRBD1; CDR3nt: TGTGCCAGCAGCCTCCGGACAGGCCCAGATACGCAGTATTTT; CDR3aa: CASSLRTGPDTQYF
abundance: few; j_gene: TRBJ2-7; v_gene: TRBV28; d_gene: TRBD2; CDR3nt: TGTGCCAGCGAAGGTGGGGCGGGAGGGGGCTCCTACAATGAGCAGTACTTC; CDR3aa: CASEGGAGGGSYNEQYF
abundance: -; j_gene: TRBJ2-7; v_gene: TRBV2; d_gene: -; CDR3nt: TGTGCCGGCAGTTTGACCTACGAGCAGTACTTC; CDR3aa: CAGSLTYEQYF
abundance: -; j_gene: TRBJ1-1; v_gene: TRBV30; d_gene: -; CDR3nt: TGTGCCTGGGCCTTCGGGGGAGTGAACACTGAAGCTTTCTTT; CDR3aa: CAWAFGGVNTEAFF
abundance: many; j_gene: TRBJ2-3; v_gene: TRBV30; d_gene: -; CDR3nt: TGTGCCTGGATGATAGGGTCTAGCACAGATACGCAGTATTTT; CDR3aa: CAWMIGSSTDTQYF
abundance: many; j_gene: TRBJ2-3; v_gene: TRBV2; d_gene: -; CDR3nt: TGTGCCAGCCAGGGCTCCGCAGATACGCAGTATTTT; CDR3aa: CASQGSADTQYF